This TCR beta chain was sequenced in a study of blood T cell repertoires in COVID-19. Study summary: Acute and convalescent COVID-19 specimens originated in the United States, Italy and Spain.

The table came from immunoSEQ multiplex PCR; TCRdb's copy has only in-frame clones and leaves some out. The repertoire holds approximately 150,000 clones, with roughly 87% as singletons. The V and J ends lost 3 bases and 4 bases, in that order; junction bases with no gene match: 8. This CDR3 is 15 amino acids long. The germline V gene has CDR1 MDHEN and CDR2 SYDVKM. Input material: peripheral blood. The rearrangement links TRBV28 to TRBJ1-2; TRBD1 agrees at 7 bases. The clonotype comes from a human donor in a cohort sampled during active COVID-19. In nucleotides, the CDR3 is TGTGCCAGCAGTTTCCCCTCAGGGACAGCCTATGGCTACACCTTC. Encoded protein: CASSFPSGTAYGYTF.